Below are 10 T cell receptor beta chains sequenced from a single sample in a study of T-cell reconstitution after alpha-beta-depleted transplantation in children. Unique molecular identifiers tagged the TCRbeta library. TCRdb redid the calling of the PCR reads with MiXCR, one entry per CDR3 protein. In the table there are around 370,000 distinct CDR3 sequences, 10% of which are singletons. The sample was PBMCs from the stem cell graft donor, taken from the stem cell graft. The receptors were sampled from a human donor who donated a stem cell graft to a child with acute lymphoblastic leukemia.

This chain uses TRBV19 with TRBJ2-7; TRBD1 is a possible D gene (5 bases). Trimming removed 9 bases at V and 0 bases at J, with 9 bases between. CDR3 length equals 12 residues. The germline gives CDR1 LNHDA, CDR2 SQIVND (reference sequence). CDR3 in amino acids: CASPGSSYEQYF. The CDR3 DNA is TGTGCCAGCCCAGGGTCCTCCTACGAGCAGTACTTC.

This clonotype turned up a few times. This chain links TRBV12-3 or TRBV12-4 with TRBJ2-3, with a tentative D call TRBD2 (6 bases). This CDR3 is built from 16 residues. Trimming took 6 bases from V and 2 from J, leaving 18 bases between them. CDR3 sequence (DNA): TGTGCCAGCAGCCGGATGTGGGACTGGGACACAGATACGCAGTATTTT. This translates into CASSRMWDWDTDTQYF.

This clonotype showed up just a few times. J is TRBJ2-7 and V is TRBV4-3; 7 bases match TRBD2. From germline, CDR1 is LGHNA and CDR2 YSLEER. J gave up 2 bases and V 1 base, and 8 bases lay outside the gene matches. The CDR3 totals 16 residues. Here the CDR3 DNA reads TGCGCCAGCAGCCAAGCTATTCTAGCGGAACCCTACGAGCAGTACTTC. Translating it yields CASSQAILAEPYEQYF.

This clonotype was picked up a small number of times. This chain connects TRBV4-1 to TRBJ2-3; 7 bases map to TRBD2. With 2 bases clipped from V and 9 bases from J, the junction kept 14 bases outside the gene matches. CDR3 length: 16 residues. Germline V gene lookup returns CDR1 MGHRA and CDR2 YSYEKL. CDR3 residues: CASSQPRRERRPTQYF. DNA of the CDR3: TGCGCCAGCAGCCAACCCCGGCGGGAGAGGAGACCGACGCAGTATTTT.

The rearrangement links TRBV12-3 or TRBV12-4 to TRBJ2-1, with 12 nucleotides matching TRBD2. J lost 3 bases, V lost 5 bases, and 2 bases had no gene match. There are 15 residues in the CDR3. The DNA of the CDR3 is TGTGCCAGCAGTGCTAGCGGGAGGGTCTACAATGAGCAGTTCTTC. This sequence encodes CASSASGRVYNEQFF.

This clonotype has more than one count but fewer than ten. This chain links TRBV7-9 with TRBJ2-1, with TRBD1 as a possible D gene (6 bases). Deletions cut 6 bases from V and 10 bases from J, with 10 bases between. The CDR3 is 11 residues long. Germline lookup yields CDR1 SEHNR and CDR2 FQNEAQ (reference sequence). The CDR3: CASRSGTEQFF. The DNA for the CDR3 is TGTGCCAGCAGGTCCGGGACAGAGCAGTTCTTC.

This clonotype was counted only a few times. The CDR3 DNA reads as TGCAGTGCTAGCCGTGTCAACGAGCAGTACTTC. Translated: CSASRVNEQYF. This sequence joins TRBV20-1 and TRBJ2-7; D not resolved. This CDR3 is built from 11 residues. Trimming took 3 bases from V and 5 from J, leaving 8 bases between them. CDR1 and CDR2 from the germline V gene are DFQATT and SNEGSKA (reference sequence).

The chain links TRBV2 to TRBJ2-1, with 9 bases fitting TRBD2. With 1 base clipped from V and 3 bases from J, the junction kept 7 bases outside the gene matches. Germline V gene lookup returns CDR1 SNHLY and CDR2 FYNNEI. The CDR3 length is 17 residues. CDR3 region: CASSEGLAGTIYNEQFF. In DNA, the CDR3 is TGTGCCAGCAGTGAAGGCCTAGCGGGGACGATCTACAATGAGCAGTTCTTC.

This chain connects TRBV7-9 to TRBJ2-1; 9 bases align to TRBD2. The CDR3 sequence is 16 residues long. CDR1 and CDR2 from the germline V gene are SEHNR and FQNEAQ (reference sequence). The J segment lost 5 bases and the V segment lost 5 bases, leaving 10 bases of the junction unmatched. For the CDR3, the DNA is TGTGCCAGCAGCGTTCCGGGACTAGCACGACACAATGAGCAGTTCTTC. It encodes CASSVPGLARHNEQFF.

The chain recombines TRBV18 with TRBJ1-2; D might be TRBD1 (5 bases). CDR1 and CDR2 (germline): KGHSH, LQKENI. The CDR3 totals 14 residues. Trimming shortened V by 3 bases and J by 4 bases, and 12 bases separated the two germline ends. The CDR3 reads CASSPGREAYGYTF. As DNA, the CDR3 is TGTGCCAGCTCACCGGGGCGGGAGGCCTATGGCTACACCTTC.